Shown below are 10 T cell receptor beta chains from a single sample sequenced in a study of T-cell reconstitution after alpha-beta-depleted transplantation in children. Preparation of the TCRbeta library involved a method that used unique molecular identifiers. MiXCR, applied by TCRdb to the PCR reads, yields one record per CDR3 protein. This sample carries 350,000 to 400,000 distinct CDR3 sequences, roughly 15% of them seen once, and the ten largest clones take around 4.5%. Here the sequenced sample was PBMCs, taken from the stem cell graft. The receptors shown here come from a human donor who donated a stem cell graft to a child with Fanconi anemia.

This chain uses TRBV24-1 with TRBJ1-2; D gene uncertain. Germline CDR1 reads KGHDR; CDR2 reads SFDVKD. This CDR3 is 12 amino acids long. The ends were cut back, 5 bases at V and 7 bases at J, with 10 bases in the middle. For the CDR3, the DNA is TGTGCCACCAGTGGCGGGTTTGGTGGCTACACCTTC. It codes for CATSGGFGGYTF.

The gene calls are TRBV29-1 and TRBJ2-1; D ambiguous. With 6 bases removed from V and 6 bases from J, the gap between germline ends came to 9 bases. Germline CDR1 reads SQVTM; CDR2 reads ANQGSEA. The CDR3 spans 11 residues. CDR3 loop: CSVAAVNEQFF. The CDR3 DNA reads TGCAGCGTCGCCGCGGTCAATGAGCAGTTCTTC.

This chain uses TRBV11-2 with TRBJ2-1; perhaps D is TRBD1 or TRBD2 (6 bases each). The CDR3 has 17 residues. Germline CDR1 and CDR2: SGHAT and FQNNGV. V dropped 5 bases and J dropped 9 bases, with 26 bases sitting between them. The CDR3 bases are TGTGCCAGCAGCCCAGCCCCGCCGGGGGACACCAGGGGTGAGCAGTTCTTC. Translated: CASSPAPPGDTRGEQFF.

This clonotype showed up many times. The chain uses TRBV5-5 and TRBJ2-7, with D tentatively TRBD2 (5 bases). CDR3 length: 13 residues. The V gene lost 0 bases and the J gene lost 3 bases, with 7 bases spanning the gap. The germline V gene encodes CDR1 SGHKS and CDR2 YYEKEE (reference sequence). The CDR3 DNA reads as TGTGCCAGCAGCTTGGCAGAGGGCTACGAGCAGTACGTC. It codes for CASSLAEGYEQYV.

This clonotype was recorded at least ten times. CDR3 DNA sequence: TGTGCCAGCAGCTATCGAGGGGCCAGGACCAAAAACATTCAGTACTTC. This gives the protein CASSYRGARTKNIQYF. The V and J genes are TRBV11-2 and TRBJ2-4; possibly TRBD1 or TRBD2 for D (5 bases each). Germline V lookup: CDR1 SGHAT, CDR2 FQNNGV. V lost 4 bases and J lost 2, with 15 bases in between. CDR3 size: 16 residues.

This clonotype has a count of ten or more. The chain combines TRBV7-2 with TRBJ1-5; D perhaps matches TRBD1 (5 bases). The CDR3 is 17 amino acids. The germline V gene has CDR1 SGHTA and CDR2 FQGNSA. Between the trimmed V and J ends, which lost 0 bases and 0 bases, there was a span of 12 bases. The CDR3 is CASSLAHWGNSNQPQHF. CDR3 nucleotide sequence: TGTGCCAGCAGCTTAGCTCACTGGGGGAATAGCAATCAGCCCCAGCATTTT.

This clonotype has more than one count but fewer than ten. The CDR3 here is CASSGGQDLLGYTF. For the CDR3, the DNA is TGCGCCAGCAGCGGCGGACAGGACCTACTCGGCTACACCTTC. The V call is TRBV4-3, the J call TRBJ1-2, with 7 bases aligning to TRBD1. CDR3 size: 14 residues. Unmatched junction bases numbered 11, after V lost 5 bases and J lost 8 bases. Germline CDR1 and CDR2: LGHNA and YSLEER.

This clonotype appeared many times. The chain employs TRBV20-1 and TRBJ2-5; a weak D match, TRBD2 (6 bases). Germline loops: CDR1 DFQATT, CDR2 SNEGSKA (reference sequence). The V gene lost 5 bases and the J gene lost 1 base, with 23 bases spanning the gap. This CDR3 contains 17 residues. The chain's CDR3 is CSAEGQSLAGPQETQYF. The CDR3 DNA reads as TGCAGTGCTGAAGGACAATCCCTTGCGGGGCCCCAAGAGACCCAGTACTTC.

This clonotype was detected many times. The rearrangement links TRBV20-1 to TRBJ2-3; TRBD2 matches 7 bases. CDR3 length: 11 amino acids. Germline CDR1 reads DFQATT; CDR2 reads SNEGSKA (reference sequence). V lost 3 bases to trimming and J lost 6 bases; unmatched junction nucleotides: 0. Here the CDR3 reads CSASGGDTQYF. The CDR3 DNA sequence: TGCAGTGCTAGCGGGGGGGATACGCAGTATTTT.

The sample holds a few counts of this clonotype. The rearrangement uses TRBV5-1 and TRBJ1-1; D is unresolved. The V gene's germline CDR1 is SGHRS and CDR2 YFSETQ. Trimming took 5 bases from V and 1 from J, leaving 12 bases between them. The CDR3 contains 14 residues. Here the CDR3 reads CASRKEGGNTEAFF. The DNA for the CDR3 is TGCGCCAGCAGAAAGGAGGGCGGGAACACTGAAGCTTTCTTT.